This passage covers 21 T cell receptor beta chains from one sample sequenced in a study of naive and memory T cell subsets. A UMI-containing oligonucleotide was joined by 3' ligation to the TCR cDNA template. Four PCR rounds used nested alpha and beta constant region primers plus the SP2 primer. TCRdb passed the 5' RACE reads through MiXCR, listing each CDR3 protein once. The sample consists of some 60,000 distinct CDR3 sequences, around 8% of them appearing once. These receptors were taken from a female donor in good health.

This clonotype was recorded many times. The V gene is TRBV20-1, the J gene TRBJ1-1, with 8 bases lining up with TRBD1. CDR3 length equals 16 residues. The trim removed 5 bases at V and 1 base at J, leaving 12 bases unmatched. Germline loops: CDR1 DFQATT, CDR2 SNEGSKA (reference sequence). In DNA, the CDR3 is TGCAGTGCTCCTTACCGGGCCAGGGGGCCGAACACTGAAGCTTTCTTT. Translated: CSAPYRARGPNTEAFF.

J is TRBJ2-7 and V is TRBV27; TRBD1 matches 8 bases. The CDR3 covers 14 residues. CDR1 and CDR2 from the germline V gene are MNHEY and SMNVEV (reference sequence). V dropped 3 bases and J dropped 3; count of bases not matched to a gene: 4. The CDR3 loop reads CASSFPGGYYEQYF. CDR3 nucleotide sequence: TGTGCCAGCAGTTTCCCAGGGGGCTACTACGAGCAGTACTTC.

There are many counts of this clonotype. The chain couples TRBV4-2 to TRBJ1-1; a weak D match, TRBD1 (5 bases). The CDR3 spans 14 residues. V shed 7 bases and J shed 2 bases, with 14 bases lying between them. Germline V gives CDR1 LGHNA, CDR2 YNFKEQ. The CDR3 loop reads CASNPNQGNTEAFF. The DNA for the CDR3 is TGTGCCAGCAACCCAAATCAGGGAAACACTGAAGCTTTCTTT.

This clonotype was seen ten or more times. J is TRBJ1-1 and V is TRBV18; D remains ambiguous. V was cut by 3 bases and J by 5 bases, with 13 bases left in between. There are 14 residues in the CDR3. The germline gives CDR1 KGHSH, CDR2 LQKENI. The CDR3 spells CASSPGTGRTEAFF. The CDR3 coding sequence is TGTGCCAGCTCACCTGGTACGGGGAGGACTGAAGCTTTCTTT.

This clonotype showed up many times. This chain joins TRBV6-2 or TRBV6-3 and TRBJ1-6, with TRBD1 identical over 8 bases. The CDR3 runs 16 residues. Germline V lookup: CDR1 MNHEY, CDR2 SVGEGT. J was trimmed by 7 bases and V by 7 bases; bases with no gene match: 12. CDR3 sequence: CASTPFWDRLNSPLHF. CDR3 DNA sequence: TGTGCCAGCACCCCATTTTGGGACAGGTTGAATTCACCCCTCCACTTT.

This clonotype was recorded a few times. This chain connects TRBV11-1 to TRBJ2-5; 11 nucleotides line up with TRBD2. The length of the CDR3 is 14 residues. The trim removed 4 bases at V and 2 bases at J, leaving 0 bases unmatched. The germline V gene has CDR1 SGHAT and CDR2 FQDESV (reference sequence). DNA for the CDR3: TGTGCCAGCAGCTGGACTAGCGGGCAAGAGACCCAGTACTTC. Its translation: CASSWTSGQETQYF.

With respect to this clonotype: Just one base apart from a much larger clone, this may be a read error. Without the conserved terminal phenylalanine or tryptophan, this CDR3 likely stems from a read error. It is unclear where the CDR3 begins or ends on the DNA, so no DNA is shown, and the CDR3 is as TCRdb lists it. CDR3 sequence: CASSDAGTGKKYC. The chain combines TRBV6-4 with TRBJ2-7; the tabulated D call, TRBD1, remains unverified against the DNA. Per the germline V gene, CDR1 is MRHNA and CDR2 is SNTAGT. The CDR3 is 13 amino acids in total, end residues counted.

The chain links TRBV6-5 to TRBJ1-1; no definite D call. This CDR3 is 13 amino acids long. Per germline, CDR1 MNHEY and CDR2 SVGAGI. Trimming left V 5 bases short and J 2 bases short, with 9 bases between. This CDR3 reads CASSPVLNTEAFF. The DNA of the CDR3 is TGTGCCAGCAGTCCCGTTCTAAACACTGAAGCTTTCTTT.

The chain carries TRBV12-3 or TRBV12-4 and TRBJ2-1, with a possible D match to TRBD2 (5 bases). CDR3 length equals 14 residues. V dropped 8 bases and J dropped 5 bases, with 16 bases sitting between them. DNA of the CDR3: TGTGCCAGCCAGGACTTTAATGCCAACAATGAGCAGTTCTTC. As protein: CASQDFNANNEQFF.

This clonotype was recorded at least ten times. J is TRBJ2-3 and V is TRBV6-2 or TRBV6-3; TRBD2 aligns across 8 bases. The CDR3 contains 15 residues. CDR1 is MNHEY, CDR2 SVGEGT, per germline. V gave up 7 bases and J gave up 0 bases; unmatched junction bases: 6. The CDR3 nucleotides are TGTGCCAGCACCAATAGCGGGGTTAGCACAGATACGCAGTATTTT. Translated, it gives CASTNSGVSTDTQYF.

This clonotype occurred many times. This chain links TRBV19 with TRBJ1-2, with D perhaps TRBD1 (6 bases). V was pared by 3 bases and J by 5 bases, with 13 bases between. The CDR3 runs 14 residues. Germline-derived CDR1 and CDR2 are LNHDA and SQIVND (reference sequence). In DNA form, the CDR3 reads TGTGCCAGTAGTATCGGTGGGACACAGTATGGCTACACCTTC. It yields the protein CASSIGGTQYGYTF.

The J gene is TRBJ2-6, the V gene TRBV5-5, with D unclear. V was clipped by 5 bases and J by 0 bases, with 15 bases between them. CDR3 size: 17 residues. In germline, CDR1 is SGHKS, CDR2 YYEKEE (reference sequence). CDR3 sequence reads: CASRPGAIGSGANVLTF. The CDR3 DNA is TGTGCCAGCAGGCCAGGTGCAATTGGCTCTGGGGCCAACGTCCTGACTTTC.

This sequence joins TRBV5-4 and TRBJ2-1, with 10 bases lining up with TRBD2. There are 15 residues in the CDR3. Losses at the gene ends were 1 base for V and 6 bases for J; bases not matched to a gene: 4. The V gene's germline CDR1 is SGHNT and CDR2 YYREEE (reference sequence). The CDR3 bases are TGTGCCAGCAGCTTGAAGTCTAGCGGGGGCAATGAGCAGTTCTTC. Its translation is CASSLKSSGGNEQFF.

This clonotype came up many times. A read error may produce the germline difference seen at one junction end. The CDR3 coding sequence is TGTGCCAGCAGTTTAGATAATTCACCCCTCCACTTT. Amino acid sequence: CASSLDNSPLHF. The genes are TRBV7-9 and TRBJ1-6; D gene unclear. Per the germline V gene, CDR1 is SEHNR and CDR2 is FQNEAQ (reference sequence). The CDR3 totals 12 residues.

This clonotype was detected a few times. The J gene is TRBJ1-3, the V gene TRBV14, with D uncertain. Germline V CDR1 and CDR2: SGHDN, FVKESK. This CDR3 is 12 amino acids long. Trimming shortened V by 1 base and J by 7 bases, and 5 bases separated the two germline ends. The CDR3 DNA follows: TGTGCCAGCAGCCAAGCGTGGAACACCATATATTTT. It encodes CASSQAWNTIYF.

This clonotype was found many times. The CDR3 DNA is TGTGCCAGCAGTAGGGGAGGGGCCCGTGAGCAGTTCTTC. It specifies CASSRGGAREQFF. V gene TRBV6-4 combines with J gene TRBJ2-1, with 7 bases fitting TRBD2. Losses at the gene ends were 5 bases for V and 9 bases for J; bases not matched to a gene: 7. This CDR3 has 13 residues. The germline gives CDR1 MRHNA, CDR2 SNTAGT.

CDR3 coding DNA: TGTGCCAGCAGCCGGGACGGAAGTCAGCCCCAGCATTTT. Translation gives CASSRDGSQPQHF. V usage is TRBV6-2 or TRBV6-3 and J usage is TRBJ1-5; D is possibly TRBD1 (5 bases). Trimming left V 6 bases short and J 6 bases short, with 12 bases between. This CDR3 is built from 13 residues. Germline V gene sequence: CDR1 MNHEY, CDR2 SVGEGT.

The V and J genes are TRBV21-1 and TRBJ2-7; TRBD2, the D gene given by the table, was not confirmed from the DNA. TRBV21-1 is given as a pseudogene. The CDR3 runs 17 residues. Here the CDR3 reads CASPKRTSGGPPNRQYF. CDR3 DNA: TGTGCCAGCCCCAAGAGGACTAGCGGGGGACCTCCAAATCGGCAGTACTTC.

This clonotype was picked up many times. This rearrangement joins TRBV6-6 to TRBJ2-7, with a tentative D call TRBD1 (6 bases). From germline, CDR1 is MNHNY and CDR2 SVGAGI (reference sequence). Trimming shortened V by 2 bases and J by 2 bases, and 13 bases separated the two germline ends. The CDR3 consists of 15 residues. CDR3 in DNA: TGTGCCAGCAGTTACAGTGACAGGAGAGCCTACGAGCAGTACTTC. Amino acid sequence: CASSYSDRRAYEQYF.

The gene calls are TRBV4-3 and TRBJ2-7; D perhaps matches TRBD1 (5 bases). The germline V and J ends were trimmed by 0 bases and 5 bases, with 11 bases remaining between them. From germline, CDR1 is LGHNA and CDR2 YSLEER. The CDR3 is made up of 14 amino acids. CDR3 residues: CASSQEDKFDEQYF. The DNA for the CDR3 is TGCGCCAGCAGCCAAGAGGACAAGTTTGACGAGCAGTACTTC.

This clonotype came up a few times. The chain has TRBV19 and TRBJ1-2; the match to TRBD1 covers 7 bases. Germline V gene data show CDR1 as LNHDA and CDR2 as SQIVND (reference sequence). V shed 5 bases and J 7 bases; nucleotides not matched to a gene: 7. The CDR3 is 13 amino acids. CDR3 DNA sequence: TGTGCCAGTAGTGCCGGGACAGTTCGTGGCTACACCTTC. As protein: CASSAGTVRGYTF.